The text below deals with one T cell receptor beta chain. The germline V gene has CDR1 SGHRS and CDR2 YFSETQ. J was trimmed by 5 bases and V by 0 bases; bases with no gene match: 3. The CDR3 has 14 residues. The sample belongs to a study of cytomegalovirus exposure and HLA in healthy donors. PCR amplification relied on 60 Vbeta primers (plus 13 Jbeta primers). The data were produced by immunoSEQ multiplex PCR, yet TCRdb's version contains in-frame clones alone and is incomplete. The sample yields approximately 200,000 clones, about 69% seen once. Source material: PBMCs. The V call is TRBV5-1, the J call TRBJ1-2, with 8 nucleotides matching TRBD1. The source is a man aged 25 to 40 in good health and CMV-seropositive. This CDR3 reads CASSLGQGPYGYTF. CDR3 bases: TGCGCCAGCAGCTTGGGACAGGGGCCATATGGCTACACCTTC.